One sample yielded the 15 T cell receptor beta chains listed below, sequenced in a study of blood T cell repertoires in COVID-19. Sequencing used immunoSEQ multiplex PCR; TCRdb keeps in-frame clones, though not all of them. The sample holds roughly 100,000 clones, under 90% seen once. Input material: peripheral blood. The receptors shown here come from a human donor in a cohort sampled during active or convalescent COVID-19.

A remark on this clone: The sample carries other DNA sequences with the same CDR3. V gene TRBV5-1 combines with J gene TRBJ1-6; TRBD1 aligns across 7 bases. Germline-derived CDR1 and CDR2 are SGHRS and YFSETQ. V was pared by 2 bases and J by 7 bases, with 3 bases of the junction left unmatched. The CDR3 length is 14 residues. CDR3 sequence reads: CASSLRQGNSPLHF. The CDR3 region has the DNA TGCGCCAGCAGCTTAAGACAGGGAAATTCACCCCTCCACTTT.

CDR3 sequence: CASSRDRGYNSPLHF. DNA of the CDR3: TGCGCCAGCAGCAGAGACAGGGGTTATAATTCACCCCTCCACTTT. The V and J genes are TRBV5-1 and TRBJ1-6, with 8 positions matching TRBD1. The V gene end was trimmed by 4 bases and the J gene end by 4 bases; junction bases not matched to a gene: 4. Germline-derived CDR1 and CDR2 are SGHRS and YFSETQ. CDR3 size: 15 residues.

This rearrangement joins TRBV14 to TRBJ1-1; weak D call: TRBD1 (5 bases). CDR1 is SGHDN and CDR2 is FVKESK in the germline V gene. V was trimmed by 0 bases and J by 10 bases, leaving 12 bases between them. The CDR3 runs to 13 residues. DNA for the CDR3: TGTGCCAGCAGCCAAGATCCGGCAGGGCGAGCTTTCTTT. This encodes CASSQDPAGRAFF.

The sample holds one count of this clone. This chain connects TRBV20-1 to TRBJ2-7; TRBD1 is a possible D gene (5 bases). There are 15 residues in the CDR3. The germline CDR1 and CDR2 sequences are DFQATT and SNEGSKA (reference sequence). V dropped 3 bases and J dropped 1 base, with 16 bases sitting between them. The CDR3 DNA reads TGCAGTGCTAGTTTTACGGTCCAGGGTTCCTACGAGCAGTACTTC. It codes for CSASFTVQGSYEQYF.

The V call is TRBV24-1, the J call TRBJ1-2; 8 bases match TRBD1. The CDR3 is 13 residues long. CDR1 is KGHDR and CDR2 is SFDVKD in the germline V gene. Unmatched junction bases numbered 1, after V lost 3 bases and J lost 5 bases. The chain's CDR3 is CATSDRTGYGYTF. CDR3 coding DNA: TGTGCCACCAGTGATCGGACAGGGTATGGCTACACCTTC.

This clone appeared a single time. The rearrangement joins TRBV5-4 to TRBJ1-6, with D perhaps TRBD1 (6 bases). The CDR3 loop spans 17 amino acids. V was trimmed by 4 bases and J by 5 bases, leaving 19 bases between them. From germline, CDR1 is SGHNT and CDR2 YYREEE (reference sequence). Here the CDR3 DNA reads TGTGCCAGCAGCCCAGGGGAGGGGGTGAGGAATAATTCACCCCTCCACTTT. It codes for CASSPGEGVRNNSPLHF.

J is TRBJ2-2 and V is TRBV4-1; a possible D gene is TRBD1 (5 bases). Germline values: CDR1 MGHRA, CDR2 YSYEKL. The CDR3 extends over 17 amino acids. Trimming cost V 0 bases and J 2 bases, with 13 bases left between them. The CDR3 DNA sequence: TGCGCCAGCAGCCAAGAGGAGAAGGGGTCCAACACCGGGGAGCTGTTTTTT. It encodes CASSQEEKGSNTGELFF.

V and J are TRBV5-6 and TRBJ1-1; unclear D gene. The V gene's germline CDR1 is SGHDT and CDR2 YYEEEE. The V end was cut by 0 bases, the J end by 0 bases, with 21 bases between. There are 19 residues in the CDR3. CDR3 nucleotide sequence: TGTGCCAGCAGCTTGGATGCGATTAGGCGACCCACTATGAACACTGAAGCTTTCTTT. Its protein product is CASSLDAIRRPTMNTEAFF.

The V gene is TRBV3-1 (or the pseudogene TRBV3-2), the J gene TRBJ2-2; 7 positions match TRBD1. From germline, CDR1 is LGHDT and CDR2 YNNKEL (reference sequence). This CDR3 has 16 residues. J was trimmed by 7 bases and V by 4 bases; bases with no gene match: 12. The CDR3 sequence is CASSLGATGSGGELFF. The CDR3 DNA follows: TGTGCCAGCAGCCTGGGAGCGACAGGGTCGGGCGGGGAGCTGTTTTTT.

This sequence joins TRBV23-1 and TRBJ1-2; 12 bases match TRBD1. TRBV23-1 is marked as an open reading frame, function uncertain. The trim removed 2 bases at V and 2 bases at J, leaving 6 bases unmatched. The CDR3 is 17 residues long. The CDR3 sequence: CASSQPGQGARNYGYTF. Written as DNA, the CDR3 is TGCGCCAGCAGTCAACCGGGACAGGGGGCGCGGAACTATGGCTACACCTTC.

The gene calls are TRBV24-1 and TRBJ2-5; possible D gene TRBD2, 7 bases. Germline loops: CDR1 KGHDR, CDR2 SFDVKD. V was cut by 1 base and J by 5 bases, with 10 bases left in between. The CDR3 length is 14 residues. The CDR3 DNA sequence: TGTGCCACCAGTGATTTCGGGGGGCGTGAGACCCAGTACTTC. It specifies CATSDFGGRETQYF.

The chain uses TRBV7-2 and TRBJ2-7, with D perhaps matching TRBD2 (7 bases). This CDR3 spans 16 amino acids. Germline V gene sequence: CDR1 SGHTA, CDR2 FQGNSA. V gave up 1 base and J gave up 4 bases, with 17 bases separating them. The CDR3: CASSLDGGPGGYEQYF. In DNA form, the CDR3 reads TGTGCCAGCAGCTTAGATGGGGGCCCGGGGGGATACGAGCAGTACTTC.

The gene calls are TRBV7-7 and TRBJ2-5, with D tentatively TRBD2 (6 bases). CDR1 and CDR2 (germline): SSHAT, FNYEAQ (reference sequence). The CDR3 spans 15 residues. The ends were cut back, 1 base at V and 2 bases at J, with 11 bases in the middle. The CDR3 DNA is TGTGCCAGCAGCTTAGGAGGTAGCGGACAAGAGACCCAGTACTTC. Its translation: CASSLGGSGQETQYF. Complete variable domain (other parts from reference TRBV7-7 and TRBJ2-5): GAGVSQSPRYKVTKRGQDVTLRCDPISSHATLYWYQQALGQGPEFLTYFNYEAQPDKSGLPSDRFSAERPEGSISTLTIQRTEQRDSAMYRCASSLGGSGQETQYFGPGTRLLVL.

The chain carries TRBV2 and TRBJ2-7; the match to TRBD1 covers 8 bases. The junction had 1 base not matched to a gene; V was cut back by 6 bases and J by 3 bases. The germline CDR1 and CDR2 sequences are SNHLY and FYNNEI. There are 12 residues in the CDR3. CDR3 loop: CASRDRVYEQYF. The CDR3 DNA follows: TGTGCCAGCAGGGACAGGGTCTACGAGCAGTACTTC. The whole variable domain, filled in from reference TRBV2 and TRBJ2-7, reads EPEVTQTPSHQVTQMGQEVILRCVPISNHLYFYWYRQILGQKVEFLVSFYNNEISEKSEIFDDQFSVERPDGSNFTLKIRSTKLEDSAMYFCASRDRVYEQYFGPGTRLTVT.

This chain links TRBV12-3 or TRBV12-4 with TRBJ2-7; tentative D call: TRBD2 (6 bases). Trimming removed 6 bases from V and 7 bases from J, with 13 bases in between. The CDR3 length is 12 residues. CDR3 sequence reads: CASSLHGGEQYF. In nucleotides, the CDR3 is TGTGCCAGCAGCCTCCACGGGGGTGAGCAGTACTTC.